The 19 T cell receptor beta chains given below trace back to one sample, sequenced in a study of blood T cell repertoires in COVID-19. Sequenced by immunoSEQ multiplex PCR; TCRdb stores in-frame clones only, minus some. The sample shows under 300,000 clones, around 85% of them seen only once. The sample was peripheral blood. These receptors were taken from a woman aged 70-85 years with acute or convalescent COVID-19.

The chain couples TRBV19 to TRBJ1-2; no reliable D call. The germline V gene encodes CDR1 LNHDA and CDR2 SQIVND (reference sequence). This CDR3 has 17 residues. Trimming pared 5 bases from V and 5 bases from J, leaving 24 bases between. The CDR3: CASSPTPTTRTGYGYTF. The CDR3 DNA is TGTGCCAGTAGTCCCACCCCTACCACCCGGACGGGATATGGCTACACCTTC.

The chain combines TRBV18 with TRBJ2-5, with D unclear. The CDR3 spans 13 residues. Germline assignment: CDR1 KGHSH and CDR2 LQKENI. V was clipped by 0 bases and J by 5 bases, with 7 bases between them. CDR3 bases: TGTGCCAGCTCACCACCTCTGCAGGAGACCCAGTACTTC. This translates into CASSPPLQETQYF.

V is TRBV11-2 and J is TRBJ1-6; no clear D. The germline V gene encodes CDR1 SGHAT and CDR2 FQNNGV. This CDR3 has 13 residues. V was pared by 5 bases and J by 11 bases, with 13 bases between. This CDR3 is CASSRGEWAPLHF. The CDR3 bases are TGTGCCAGCAGCCGTGGGGAGTGGGCACCCCTCCACTTT.

The chain links TRBV3-1 (or the pseudogene TRBV3-2) to TRBJ1-5; TRBD1 matches at 7 bases. CDR3 length: 13 amino acids. Germline V CDR1 and CDR2: LGHDT, YNNKEL (reference sequence). With 4 bases clipped from V and 6 bases from J, the junction kept 3 bases outside the gene matches. The CDR3 is CASSPGTAQPQHF. The CDR3 DNA reads as TGTGCCAGCAGCCCCGGGACAGCTCAGCCCCAGCATTTT.

The chain is built from TRBV6-1 and TRBJ1-1; D may be TRBD1 (6 bases). The CDR3 runs to 14 residues. With 3 bases removed from V and 4 bases from J, the gap between germline ends came to 12 bases. From germline, CDR1 is MNHNS and CDR2 SASEGT. The CDR3 spells CASSEGAWGTEAFF. CDR3 in DNA: TGTGCCAGCAGTGAGGGGGCGTGGGGCACTGAAGCTTTCTTT.

The genes are TRBV29-1 and TRBJ2-7; no reliable D call. V was pared by 4 bases and J by 0 bases, with 7 bases between. Germline CDR1 reads SQVTM; CDR2 reads ANQGSEA. The CDR3 has 12 residues. The CDR3 reads CSVVTSSYEQYF. Here the CDR3 DNA reads TGCAGCGTTGTAACGAGCTCCTACGAGCAGTACTTC.

This chain connects TRBV6-5 to TRBJ2-7; the D gene is possibly TRBD2 (6 bases). The V gene lost 6 bases and the J gene lost 2 bases, with 17 bases spanning the gap. Germline V gives CDR1 MNHEY, CDR2 SVGAGI. The CDR3 spans 15 residues. CDR3 sequence reads: CASSNGGFHAYEQYF. The CDR3 DNA is TGTGCCAGCAGCAATGGGGGGTTCCACGCCTACGAGCAGTACTTC.

The rearrangement uses TRBV9 and TRBJ2-1; 10 positions agree with TRBD2. The CDR3 has 14 residues. The V segment lost 1 base and the J segment 9 bases; nucleotides outside the gene matches: 4. CDR1 is SGDLS and CDR2 is YYNGEE in the germline V gene. CDR3 in amino acids: CASSVRASGGEQFF. CDR3 coding DNA: TGTGCCAGCAGCGTACGGGCTAGCGGGGGTGAGCAGTTCTTC.

A single count supports this clone. V gene TRBV6-1 combines with J gene TRBJ1-1; D is undetermined. The CDR3 totals 13 residues. The V gene lost 3 bases and the J gene lost 5 bases, with 10 bases spanning the gap. CDR1 and CDR2 from the germline V gene are MNHNS and SASEGT. CDR3 DNA sequence: TGTGCCAGCAGTGAGTCTGTCGGGACTGAAGCTTTCTTT. Amino acid sequence: CASSESVGTEAFF.

This chain connects TRBV5-1 to TRBJ1-2; D is possibly TRBD1 (6 bases). CDR1 and CDR2 from the germline V gene are SGHRS and YFSETQ. Trimming stripped 0 bases from V and 1 base from J, with 13 bases between. The CDR3 is 16 residues long. In DNA, the CDR3 is TGCGCCAGCAGCTTGGGAGGACAGCAGATTAACTATGGCTACACCTTC. This encodes CASSLGGQQINYGYTF.

The chain couples TRBV7-2 to TRBJ2-3; TRBD2 is a possible D gene (5 bases). The V gene lost 3 bases and the J gene lost 3 bases, with 7 bases spanning the gap. The CDR3 runs 13 residues. Germline lookup yields CDR1 SGHTA and CDR2 FQGNSA. The CDR3 nucleotides are TGTGCCAGCAGCTTTGAGGGAACAGATACGCAGTATTTT. Protein: CASSFEGTDTQYF.

This chain connects TRBV10-1 to TRBJ2-7; D might be TRBD2 (6 bases). V was pared by 5 bases and J by 3 bases, with 17 bases between. This CDR3 has 15 amino acids. Germline V gene sequence: CDR1 WNHNN, CDR2 SYGVQD (reference sequence). CDR3 loop: CASSKNPGLDYEQYF. CDR3 nucleotide sequence: TGCGCCAGCAGTAAAAACCCGGGACTGGACTACGAGCAGTACTTC.

The genes are TRBV12-3 or TRBV12-4 and TRBJ1-3; D gene ambiguous. This CDR3 is 13 amino acids long. V was shortened by 6 bases and J by 8 bases, with 14 bases between the two germline ends. The CDR3 loop reads CASRTRVGDTIYF. CDR3 nucleotide sequence: TGTGCCAGCAGGACCAGAGTCGGGGACACCATATATTTT.

This chain connects TRBV7-8 to TRBJ2-5; possibly TRBD2 for D (6 bases). CDR3 size: 14 residues. Trimming left V 1 base short and J 2 bases short, with 8 bases between. CDR1 and CDR2 (germline): SGHVS, FQNEAQ. In nucleotides, the CDR3 is TGTGCCAGCAGCTTAGGGGAGGCTCAAGAGACCCAGTACTTC. It translates to CASSLGEAQETQYF.

The gene calls are TRBV6-5 and TRBJ2-1, with D possibly matching TRBD1 (5 bases). Trimming cost V 6 bases and J 0 bases, with 12 bases left between them. The CDR3 has 15 amino acids. Germline assignment: CDR1 MNHEY and CDR2 SVGAGI. The CDR3 sequence: CASSRVQNSYNEQFF. The CDR3 nucleotides are TGTGCCAGCAGCAGGGTACAGAACTCCTACAATGAGCAGTTCTTC.

The chain combines TRBV20-1 with TRBJ2-5; 7 bases are a match to TRBD1. The CDR3 extends over 13 amino acids. Germline V gene data show CDR1 as DFQATT and CDR2 as SNEGSKA (reference sequence). Trimming at V came to 3 bases and at J to 2 bases, leaving 3 bases not matched to a gene. The CDR3 sequence: CSASRDRQETQYF. The CDR3, as DNA: TGCAGTGCTAGTCGGGACAGACAAGAGACCCAGTACTTC.

The V gene is TRBV30, the J gene TRBJ1-1, with D possibly TRBD1 on 6 matching bases. Looked up from germline, CDR1 is GTSNPN and CDR2 is SVGIG (reference sequence). V lost 6 bases and J lost 3, with 14 bases in between. This CDR3 comprises 13 residues. The CDR3 loop reads CACGTGRDTEAFF. The DNA of the CDR3 is TGTGCCTGCGGAACAGGGAGGGACACTGAAGCTTTCTTT.

The V call is TRBV5-1, the J call TRBJ1-1; tentatively, D is TRBD1 (6 bases). Germline CDR1 SGHRS, CDR2 YFSETQ. Trimming removed 4 bases at V and 1 base at J, with 11 bases between. CDR3 length equals 14 residues. This chain's CDR3 is CASSEGGRNTEAFF. The CDR3 DNA reads as TGCGCCAGCAGCGAGGGGGGGCGGAACACTGAAGCTTTCTTT.

J is TRBJ1-2 and V is TRBV5-4; possible D gene TRBD1, 6 bases. Deletions cut 4 bases from V and 2 bases from J, with 18 bases between. CDR3 length: 16 residues. Germline V CDR1 and CDR2: SGHNT, YYREEE (reference sequence). This CDR3 reads CASSPGQGSSNYGYTF. The CDR3 DNA is TGTGCCAGCAGCCCGGGACAAGGTTCTTCAAACTATGGCTACACCTTC.